The 26 T cell receptor beta chains below all came from one sample that was sequenced in a study of shared clonotypes between healthy human individuals. TCRdb keeps only in-frame clones here, not all; method: immunoSEQ multiplex PCR. This table holds about 450,000 clones, roughly 83% found once. The specimen sequenced was PBMCs. The receptors were sampled from a woman aged 40 to 49 in good health. Some clones in this sample may be carry-over from other donors' samples.

The CDR3 spells CASSQDRLNYGYTF. As DNA, the CDR3 is TGTGCCAGCAGCCAGGACAGGCTGAACTATGGCTACACCTTC. This rearrangement joins TRBV5-4 to TRBJ1-2, with 7 bases matching TRBD1. CDR1 and CDR2 from the germline V gene are SGHNT and YYREEE (reference sequence). J gave up 2 bases and V 4 bases, and 5 bases lay outside the gene matches. The CDR3 extends over 14 amino acids. Together with reference TRBV5-4 and TRBJ1-2, the CDR3 gives the full variable domain: ETGVTQSPTHLIKTRGQQVTLRCSSQSGHNTVSWYQQALGQGPQFIFQYYREEENGRGNFPPRFSGLQFPNYSSELNVNALELDDSALYLCASSQDRLNYGYTFGSGTRLTVV.

V is TRBV19 and J is TRBJ2-5; TRBD2 agrees at 8 bases. This CDR3 is built from 15 residues. V dropped 1 base and J dropped 5; count of bases not matched to a gene: 6. CDR1 LNHDA and CDR2 SQIVND come from the germline V gene (reference sequence). CDR3 sequence reads: CASSIVREGRETQYF. The CDR3 coding sequence is TGTGCCAGTAGTATAGTACGGGAGGGCCGGGAGACCCAGTACTTC.

This clone was recorded a few times. The chain uses TRBV7-2 and TRBJ2-5; D gene ambiguous. The germline gives CDR1 SGHTA, CDR2 FQGNSA. This CDR3 is 14 amino acids long. Trimming removed 2 bases from V and 5 bases from J, with 12 bases in between. The CDR3 region has the DNA TGTGCCAGCAGCTTATTCGTGGGAAGTGAGACCCAGTACTTC. Protein: CASSLFVGSETQYF.

The J gene is TRBJ2-3, the V gene TRBV11-3, with D possibly being TRBD2 (6 bases). Germline assignment: CDR1 SGHNT and CDR2 YENEEA. CDR3 length equals 12 residues. Trimming took off 4 bases at V and 6 bases at J, with 8 bases between the two ends. The CDR3 sequence: CASSWDSDTQYF. The CDR3 DNA follows: TGTGCCAGCAGCTGGGACTCCGATACGCAGTATTTT.

The rearrangement uses TRBV7-2 and TRBJ2-7, with D possibly matching TRBD1 (6 bases). The germline V and J ends were trimmed by 3 bases and 6 bases, with 18 bases remaining between them. There are 15 residues in the CDR3. Germline values: CDR1 SGHTA, CDR2 FQGNSA. The CDR3: CASSLWGYRVAEQYF. The CDR3 nucleotides read TGTGCCAGCAGCTTGTGGGGTTACAGGGTTGCCGAGCAGTACTTC.

At least ten counts were recorded for this clone. This chain uses TRBV5-5 with TRBJ1-1, with 8 bases matching TRBD1. Germline values: CDR1 SGHKS, CDR2 YYEKEE (reference sequence). The CDR3 has 16 amino acids. Trimming took 0 bases from V and 4 from J; bases not matched to a gene: 8. CDR3 sequence (DNA): TGTGCCAGCAGCTTGGGCAGGGGGCTTGGAGGCACTGAAGCTTTCTTT. Translating gives CASSLGRGLGGTEAFF.

The chain employs TRBV7-3 and TRBJ1-1; D is unclear. The V end was cut by 3 bases, the J end by 4 bases, with 9 bases between. From germline, CDR1 is SGHTA and CDR2 FQGTGA. The CDR3 consists of 13 residues. CDR3 in amino acids: CASSFAKGTEAFF. DNA of the CDR3: TGTGCCAGCAGCTTTGCGAAGGGCACTGAAGCTTTCTTT.

The chain links TRBV11-2 to TRBJ1-3; unclear D gene. V lost 4 bases to trimming and J lost 5 bases, with 9 bases between them. Germline loops: CDR1 SGHAT, CDR2 FQNNGV. The CDR3 extends over 13 amino acids. The CDR3 loop is CASSSSIRNTIYF. The CDR3 region has the DNA TGTGCCAGCAGCTCTTCGATCAGAAACACCATATATTTT.

The CDR3 reads CASSLTPGTGGGAGYTF. As DNA, the CDR3 is TGCGCCAGCAGCCTGACCCCCGGGACAGGGGGCGGGGCTGGCTACACCTTC. V usage is TRBV5-1 and J usage is TRBJ1-2; 12 nucleotides align to TRBD1. The CDR3 covers 17 residues. V shed 4 bases, J shed 7 bases, and the junction held 14 bases outside the gene matches. Looked up from germline, CDR1 is SGHRS and CDR2 is YFSETQ.

The chain combines TRBV19 with TRBJ2-7; D is possibly TRBD2 (6 bases). Trimming removed 3 bases at V and 2 bases at J, with 14 bases between. Germline CDR1 LNHDA, CDR2 SQIVND (reference sequence). The CDR3 covers 15 residues. The CDR3, as DNA: TGTGCCAGTAGTATTTCTAGCGCATATCCCTACGAGCAGTACTTC. Protein: CASSISSAYPYEQYF.

Note on this clone: This sample includes further DNA sequences coding for the same CDR3. The chain employs TRBV9 and TRBJ2-3; D remains unclear. The CDR3 has 14 amino acids. The ends were cut back, 0 bases at V and 4 bases at J, with 9 bases in the middle. Germline loops: CDR1 SGDLS, CDR2 YYNGEE. CDR3 nucleotide sequence: TGTGCCAGCAGCGTAGGTCCCCGACCAGATACGCAGTATTTT. Its protein is CASSVGPRPDTQYF.

V gene TRBV4-2 combines with J gene TRBJ2-1; TRBD2 aligns across 10 bases. V dropped 0 bases and J dropped 8; count of bases not matched to a gene: 7. CDR3 size: 16 residues. Germline-derived CDR1 and CDR2 are LGHNA and YNFKEQ. CDR3 sequence: CASSQEASGGSDEQFF. Written as DNA, the CDR3 is TGTGCCAGCAGCCAAGAAGCTAGCGGGGGTTCGGATGAGCAGTTCTTC.

The chain carries TRBV9 and TRBJ2-5; TRBD1 is a possible D gene (6 bases). This CDR3 region has 14 residues. V was trimmed by 0 bases and J by 11 bases, leaving 17 bases between them. Germline lookup yields CDR1 SGDLS and CDR2 YYNGEE. As DNA, the CDR3 is TGTGCCAGCAGCGTAGGACAGGACCTCGGGGAGCAGTACTTC. Its protein is CASSVGQDLGEQYF.

V gene TRBV7-6 combines with J gene TRBJ1-1; 8 bases match TRBD1. CDR1 SGHVS and CDR2 FNYEAQ come from the germline V gene. This CDR3 comprises 12 residues. After removal of 6 bases from V and 6 bases from J, the junction contained 3 bases not matched to a gene. The CDR3 bases are TGTGCCAGCAGTGACAGGGGACCTGAAGCTTTCTTT. Translated: CASSDRGPEAFF.

This clone was counted only a few times. The V call is TRBV11-2, the J call TRBJ2-7; D is unclear. This CDR3 is built from 15 residues. Per germline, CDR1 SGHAT and CDR2 FQNNGV. The V end was cut by 6 bases, the J end by 2 bases, with 17 bases between. The CDR3 loop reads CASSPTRPITYEQYF. CDR3 in DNA: TGTGCCAGCAGTCCCACAAGGCCGATTACCTACGAGCAGTACTTC.

CDR3 sequence reads: CSARKDFEAFF. CDR3 nucleotide sequence: TGCAGTGCTAGAAAGGACTTTGAAGCTTTCTTT. The V and J genes are TRBV20-1 and TRBJ1-1; D remains unclear. Germline V gene data show CDR1 as DFQATT and CDR2 as SNEGSKA (reference sequence). Trimming took off 2 bases at V and 7 bases at J, with 8 bases between the two ends. CDR3 size: 11 residues.

The chain has TRBV4-2 and TRBJ2-7; 8 bases are shared with TRBD2. V lost 3 bases to trimming and J lost 3 bases; unmatched junction nucleotides: 4. This CDR3 region has 14 residues. Germline values: CDR1 LGHNA, CDR2 YNFKEQ. The CDR3 reads CASSQSAGVYEQYF. Here the CDR3 DNA reads TGTGCCAGCAGCCAGTCAGCGGGAGTCTACGAGCAGTACTTC.

The chain uses TRBV11-2 and TRBJ2-7; the match to TRBD2 covers 7 bases. The CDR3 contains 17 residues. Germline CDR1 is SGHAT and CDR2 is FQNNGV. V lost 1 base, J lost 0 bases, and 9 bases stayed unmatched. This chain's CDR3 is CASSLVESGGTSYEQYF. CDR3 nucleotide sequence: TGTGCCAGCAGCTTAGTTGAGTCGGGAGGAACCTCCTACGAGCAGTACTTC.

The V gene is TRBV10-1, the J gene TRBJ2-7; tentatively, D is TRBD1 (6 bases). The ends were cut back, 6 bases at V and 3 bases at J, with 12 bases in the middle. CDR1 WNHNN and CDR2 SYGVQD come from the germline V gene (reference sequence). This CDR3 has 13 amino acids. The CDR3: CASSRTAFYEQYF. Written as DNA, the CDR3 is TGCGCCAGCAGCAGGACAGCCTTCTACGAGCAGTACTTC.

DNA of the CDR3: TGTGCCAGCAGTACTTTCTCCTACGAGCAGTACTTC. Translation: CASSTFSYEQYF. The chain carries TRBV7-8 and TRBJ2-7; no firm D call. The CDR3 totals 12 residues. From germline, CDR1 is SGHVS and CDR2 FQNEAQ. V gave up 6 bases and J gave up 0 bases, with 6 bases separating them.

The V gene is TRBV13, the J gene TRBJ2-3; TRBD2 agrees at 13 bases. The CDR3 loop spans 15 amino acids. Per the germline V gene, CDR1 is PRHDT and CDR2 is FYEKMQ (reference sequence). V gave up 4 bases and J gave up 6 bases; unmatched junction bases: 4. As DNA, the CDR3 is TGTGCCAGCAGCTCGCAGACTAGCGGGAGGGATACGCAGTATTTT. Amino acids: CASSSQTSGRDTQYF.

The count of this clone is one. The rearrangement joins TRBV7-3 to TRBJ2-4, with 14 nucleotides matching TRBD2. The CDR3 has 20 residues. The trim removed 5 bases at V and 0 bases at J, leaving 12 bases unmatched. Germline lookup yields CDR1 SGHTA and CDR2 FQGTGA. The DNA for the CDR3 is TGTGCCAGCAGCACTCCGCCCGGGACTAGCGGGGGCCTAGCCAAAAACATTCAGTACTTC. Its protein is CASSTPPGTSGGLAKNIQYF.

This chain joins TRBV6-1 and TRBJ2-7, with 10 bases matching TRBD2. Germline values: CDR1 MNHNS, CDR2 SASEGT. The CDR3 extends over 15 amino acids. J gave up 3 bases and V 2 bases, and 4 bases lay outside the gene matches. The CDR3 protein is CASSELGLAVYEQYF. CDR3 DNA sequence: TGTGCCAGCAGTGAACTTGGACTAGCGGTCTACGAGCAGTACTTC.

The rearrangement links TRBV5-1 to TRBJ2-1, with 8 positions matching TRBD2. V lost 2 bases and J lost 4; bases outside the gene matches: 5. The length of the CDR3 is 15 residues. Germline CDR1 SGHRS, CDR2 YFSETQ. Written as DNA, the CDR3 is TGCGCCAGCAGCTTTCCCAGCGGGAGTTACAATGAGCAGTTCTTC. This gives the protein CASSFPSGSYNEQFF.

This clone was found once. The genes are TRBV29-1 and TRBJ2-5; D is possibly TRBD1 (6 bases). The DNA matches TRBJ2-7 better at its end, which makes the J call doubtful. Looked up from germline, CDR1 is SQVTM and CDR2 is ANQGSEA. The CDR3 consists of 13 residues. The CDR3 DNA sequence: TGCAGCGTTCAAAGGGGGACCTCCTACGAGCAGTACTTC. As protein: CSVQRGTSYEQYF.

The genes are TRBV28 and TRBJ2-3, with TRBD1 matching 9 bases. CDR3 length: 14 amino acids. Germline CDR1 MDHEN, CDR2 SYDVKM. V was clipped by 3 bases and J by 6 bases; unmatched bases: 4. In DNA form, the CDR3 reads TGTGCCAGCAGTTTTACAGGGGGCCGGGATACGCAGTATTTT. Protein product: CASSFTGGRDTQYF.